This TCR beta chain was recovered during a study of tumor and adjacent non-tumor tissue in lung cancer. Across the study: Stage I to III disease affected some 11 men and roughly 5 women aged about 30 to 76. Each sample yielded a few million productive TCRbeta reads on average. Notes on the study in general: Compared with tumor, normal lung showed significantly lower TCR diversity.

As to this clonotype: What it recognizes is unknown.

The template was RNA from unsorted bulk tissue. CDR3 length equals 12 residues. V shed 8 bases and J shed 8 bases, with 10 bases lying between them. Per germline, CDR1 MNHEY and CDR2 SVGEGT. TCRbeta libraries were built with three rounds of nested PCR, modified from ARM-PCR. From the multiplex PCR reads, TCRdb called clonotypes with MiXCR, one entry per CDR3 protein. The data hold 120,000 or so distinct CDR3 sequences, with 60% to 70% observed a single time. This chain uses TRBV6-2 or TRBV6-3 with TRBJ1-6; D may be TRBD1 (6 bases). The sequence came from a man between 25 and 39 years old with non-small cell lung cancer. The sample taken for sequencing was lung tumor tissue. CDR3 loop: CASGDIYSPLHF. The CDR3 coding sequence is TGTGCCAGCGGGGACATCTATTCACCCCTCCACTTT.